Listed below are T cell receptor beta chains from one sample, sequenced in a study of immune evolution from preneoplasia to lung adenocarcinoma. This table comes from immunoSEQ multiplex PCR, and its TCRdb copy is limited to in-frame clones, with some not included. This table holds some 4,500 clones, 65% to 85% found once. Sequenced material: FFPE minimally invasive lung adenocarcinoma tissue. The receptors derive from a person between 50 and 69 years old with lung adenocarcinoma. The CDR3 runs from the conserved cysteine through the conserved F or W. A D gene is named only where the DNA matches it firmly. The size entry is marked missing in some rows and otherwise reads once, few, many or a size class.

abundance: -; v_gene: TRBV10-3; j_gene: TRBJ2-3; d_gene: TRBD2; CDR3aa: CAISDGTSGTRPDTQYF; CDR3nt: TGTGCCATCAGTGATGGGACTAGCGGGACAAGGCCAGATACGCAGTATTTT
abundance: -; v_gene: TRBV6-6; j_gene: TRBJ2-2; d_gene: -; CDR3aa: CATGHTTGELFF; CDR3nt: TGTGCCACGGGACACACCACCGGGGAGCTGTTTTTT
abundance: -; v_gene: TRBV7-3; j_gene: TRBJ1-1; d_gene: -; CDR3aa: CASSMTRGPNTEAFF; CDR3nt: TGTGCCAGCAGCATGACAAGGGGTCCGAACACTGAAGCTTTCTTT
abundance: -; v_gene: TRBV21-1; j_gene: TRBJ2-2; d_gene: -; CDR3aa: CASSKDPAGDEGGKCHGELFF; CDR3nt: TGTGCCAGCAGCAAAGACCCAGCGGGAGATGAGGGGGGTAAATGTCACGGGGAGCTGTTTTTT
abundance: -; v_gene: TRBV15; j_gene: TRBJ2-6; d_gene: TRBD1; CDR3aa: CATSQKTGPGANVLTF; CDR3nt: TGTGCCACCAGCCAAAAGACAGGGCCTGGGGCCAACGTCCTGACTTTC
abundance: -; v_gene: TRBV10-3; j_gene: TRBJ1-2; d_gene: TRBD1; CDR3aa: CAISGGQGYGYTF; CDR3nt: TGTGCCATCAGTGGGGGACAGGGCTATGGCTACACCTTC
abundance: -; v_gene: TRBV14; j_gene: TRBJ1-2; d_gene: TRBD1; CDR3aa: CASSQLTGGSSYGYTF; CDR3nt: TGTGCCAGCAGCCAACTCACAGGGGGCTCTAGCTATGGCTACACCTTC
abundance: -; v_gene: TRBV29-1; j_gene: TRBJ2-7; d_gene: TRBD1; CDR3aa: CSVEGTLGQTTYEQYF; CDR3nt: TGCAGCGTCGAGGGGACCTTGGGACAGACTACTTACGAGCAGTACTTC
abundance: few; v_gene: TRBV29-1; j_gene: TRBJ2-1; d_gene: -; CDR3aa: CSVEEYNEQFF; CDR3nt: TGCAGCGTTGAAGAGTACAATGAGCAGTTCTTC
abundance: few; v_gene: TRBV29-1; j_gene: TRBJ2-1; d_gene: -; CDR3aa: CSVELYNEQFF; CDR3nt: TGCAGCGTTGAGCTCTACAATGAGCAGTTCTTC
abundance: -; v_gene: TRBV9; j_gene: TRBJ2-3; d_gene: -; CDR3aa: CASSQGFHGDTQYF; CDR3nt: TGTGCCAGCAGCCAGGGGTTCCATGGAGATACGCAGTATTTT
abundance: -; v_gene: TRBV9; j_gene: TRBJ2-7; d_gene: TRBD2; CDR3aa: CASSVEGAGTSGGPRSSYEQYF; CDR3nt: TGTGCCAGCAGCGTAGAGGGGGCCGGGACTAGCGGGGGCCCTAGGAGCTCCTACGAGCAGTACTTC
abundance: -; v_gene: TRBV28; j_gene: TRBJ1-5; d_gene: TRBD1; CDR3aa: CASSLGRGPQPQHF; CDR3nt: TGTGCCAGCAGTTTGGGCAGGGGGCCTCAGCCCCAGCATTTT
abundance: -; v_gene: TRBV27; j_gene: TRBJ1-1; d_gene: -; CDR3aa: CASSLSGTEAFF; CDR3nt: TGTGCCAGCAGTTTATCGGGCACTGAAGCTTTCTTT
abundance: -; v_gene: TRBV27; j_gene: TRBJ1-1; d_gene: -; CDR3aa: CASSIRRNTEAFF; CDR3nt: TGTGCCAGCAGTATTCGGAGGAACACTGAAGCTTTCTTT
abundance: -; v_gene: TRBV18; j_gene: TRBJ2-2; d_gene: -; CDR3aa: CASSPPRQIGELFF; CDR3nt: TGTGCCAGCTCACCTCCTCGACAGATCGGGGAGCTGTTTTTT
abundance: -; v_gene: TRBV7-2; j_gene: TRBJ2-2; d_gene: TRBD2; CDR3aa: CASNPREKAGELFF; CDR3nt: TGTGCCAGCAACCCGCGGGAGAAGGCCGGGGAGCTGTTTTTT
abundance: few; v_gene: TRBV5-1; j_gene: TRBJ2-3; d_gene: TRBD1; CDR3aa: CASSIKTGFSTDTQYF; CDR3nt: TGCGCCAGCAGCATTAAGACAGGGTTTAGTACAGATACGCAGTATTTT
abundance: -; v_gene: TRBV29-1; j_gene: TRBJ1-2; d_gene: TRBD1; CDR3aa: CSADRGIDGYTF; CDR3nt: TGCAGCGCGGACAGGGGGATTGATGGCTACACCTTC
abundance: -; v_gene: TRBV6-5; j_gene: TRBJ1-2; d_gene: -; CDR3aa: CASSQTTGKGGYTF; CDR3nt: TGTGCCAGCAGTCAGACAACAGGGAAGGGCGGCTACACCTTC
abundance: few; v_gene: TRBV13; j_gene: TRBJ2-1; d_gene: -; CDR3aa: CASSLAGSYNEQFF; CDR3nt: TGTGCCAGCAGCTTAGCTGGTAGTTACAATGAGCAGTTCTTC
abundance: -; v_gene: TRBV6-5; j_gene: TRBJ1-1; d_gene: TRBD1; CDR3aa: CASNRGANTEAFF; CDR3nt: TGTGCCAGCAACAGGGGCGCGAACACTGAAGCTTTCTTT
abundance: -; v_gene: TRBV2; j_gene: TRBJ2-4; d_gene: -; CDR3aa: CASSEGRVAKNIQYF; CDR3nt: TGTGCCAGCAGTGAAGGTCGGGTAGCCAAAAACATTCAGTACTTC
abundance: -; v_gene: TRBV28; j_gene: TRBJ2-3; d_gene: -; CDR3aa: CASILGRGSTDTQYF; CDR3nt: TGTGCCAGCATCCTGGGCAGGGGAAGCACAGATACGCAGTATTTT
abundance: -; v_gene: TRBV5-1; j_gene: TRBJ2-1; d_gene: TRBD2; CDR3aa: CASSSTSGGINYNEQFF; CDR3nt: TGCGCCAGCAGCTCGACTAGCGGGGGGATCAACTACAATGAGCAGTTCTTC
abundance: once; v_gene: TRBV7-3; j_gene: TRBJ1-1; d_gene: -; CDR3aa: CASSLTRGMNTEAFF; CDR3nt: TGTGCCAGCAGCTTAACGAGGGGGATGAACACTGAAGCTTTCTTT
abundance: -; v_gene: TRBV19; j_gene: TRBJ1-4; d_gene: -; CDR3aa: CASSIGRNEKLFF; CDR3nt: TGTGCCAGTAGTATTGGCAGGAATGAAAAACTGTTTTTT
abundance: -; v_gene: TRBV7-8; j_gene: TRBJ2-3; d_gene: TRBD2; CDR3aa: CASSFTSRTSGGLSTDTQYF; CDR3nt: TGTGCCAGCAGCTTTACCTCCAGGACTAGCGGGGGGTTGAGCACAGATACGCAGTATTTT
abundance: -; v_gene: TRBV20-1; j_gene: TRBJ1-1; d_gene: -; CDR3aa: CSALGDTEAFF; CDR3nt: TGCAGTGCCCTGGGGGACACTGAAGCTTTCTTT
abundance: -; v_gene: TRBV28; j_gene: TRBJ1-1; d_gene: -; CDR3aa: CASLLTRGRATEAFF; CDR3nt: TGTGCCAGCCTACTTACGCGAGGGCGAGCCACTGAAGCTTTCTTT
abundance: -; v_gene: TRBV5-1; j_gene: TRBJ2-1; d_gene: -; CDR3aa: CASSDQVSSYNEQFF; CDR3nt: TGCGCCAGCAGCGATCAGGTGAGCTCCTACAATGAGCAGTTCTTC
abundance: few; v_gene: TRBV5-1; j_gene: TRBJ2-7; d_gene: -; CDR3aa: CASSLNDQGRRQYF; CDR3nt: TGCGCCAGCAGCTTGAACGATCAGGGTCGGAGGCAGTACTTC
abundance: once; v_gene: TRBV6-5; j_gene: TRBJ1-5; d_gene: TRBD1; CDR3aa: CASSQDRAGNQPQHF; CDR3nt: TGTGCCAGCAGTCAGGACAGGGCGGGCAATCAGCCCCAGCATTTT
abundance: -; v_gene: TRBV11-2; j_gene: TRBJ1-2; d_gene: -; CDR3aa: CASSLQINYGYTF; CDR3nt: TGTGCCAGCAGCTTACAGATTAACTATGGCTACACCTTC